This T cell receptor beta chain originates from a study of cytomegalovirus exposure and HLA in healthy donors. Study-wide results and caveats: Reports described diagnosis of cytomegalovirus status by the classifier as highly specific and sensitive.

In germline, CDR1 is SGHDT, CDR2 YYEEEE. The V gene end was trimmed by 1 base and the J gene end by 4 bases; junction bases not matched to a gene: 2. The CDR3 totals 14 residues. In the PCR, 60 Vbeta and 13 Jbeta primers were used. TCRdb's copy holds only in-frame clones and misses some; the assay was immunoSEQ multiplex PCR. Among roughly 120,000 clones listed, around 78% were seen once. As to this clone: Its antigen is unidentified.

Material for sequencing was PBMCs. This clonotype originated in a man in his fifties or sixties in good health and CMV-seronegative. V gene TRBV5-6 combines with J gene TRBJ2-3; TRBD2 matches 8 bases. The CDR3 loop reads CASSLSGGADTQYF. Written as DNA, the CDR3 is TGTGCCAGCAGCTTGTCGGGGGGGGCAGATACGCAGTATTTT. The full variable domain, completed using reference TRBV5-6 and TRBJ2-3, is DAGVTQSPTHLIKTRGQQVTLRCSPKSGHDTVSWYQQALGQGPQFIFQYYEEEERQRGNFPDRFSGHQFPNYSSELNVNALLLGDSALYLCASSLSGGADTQYFGPGTRLTVL.